These T cell receptor beta chains were read from a single sample in a study of human T cells and chemical hapten exposure. TCRdb reanalysed the reads using MiXCR and keeps one entry per CDR3 protein. The sample has about 120,000 distinct CDR3 sequences, roughly 8.5% seen once. Material for sequencing was whole blood. The receptors here all came from a human donor in good health. Some clones in this sample may be carry-over from other donors' samples. CDR3s include the opening cysteine and the closing phenylalanine or tryptophan. A D gene is named only where the DNA matches it firmly.

TRBV29-1 | . | CSVEAFVAYEQFF
TRBV27 | . | CASSLTGFPDYGYTF
TRBV20-1 | TRBD1 | CSATGQGAYEQYF
TRBV6-2/TRBV6-3 | . | CASSWGASNQPQHF
TRBV5-1 | . | CASSLTVYTDTQYF
TRBV4-3 | TRBD2 | CASSQDLTSGGYNEQFF
TRBV20-1 | . | CSATTVAHETQYF
TRBV7-2 | . | CASSLWGGGLGDTQYF
TRBV5-4 | . | CASSLGGTEQYF
TRBV29-1 | . | CSVSGSYEQYF
TRBV2 | . | CASSEEGPNTEAFF